This TCR beta chain was found in a study of blood T cell repertoires in COVID-19. About the study: Sites across the United States, Italy and Spain contributed samples from acute and convalescent COVID-19. The analysed material was cDNA or gDNA that came from T cells, B-cell-depleted T cells, or PBMCs.

Per the original methods: Using reference gene primer amplification, nucleated cell counts were estimated. Using immunoSEQ multiplex PCR, the repertoire was profiled, and TCRdb retains in-frame clones only, with some absent. V and J calls and clone size follow that table, whereas D and trimming were derived from the DNA. The sample includes about 400,000 clones, around 89% seen only once; the top ten take over 4%. Germline CDR1 reads SGHAT; CDR2 reads FQNNGV. The CDR3 has 14 amino acids. The V end lost 5 bases, the J end lost 2 bases, and 13 bases lay between the germline ends. The rearrangement joins TRBV11-2 to TRBJ2-7; D perhaps matches TRBD2 (6 bases). The sequencing sample was made of peripheral blood. This TCR was sampled from a woman in her 30s with acute or convalescent COVID-19. This CDR3 reads CASSVGLGAYEQYF. The CDR3 DNA reads as TGTGCCAGCAGCGTGGGACTGGGTGCCTACGAGCAGTACTTC.